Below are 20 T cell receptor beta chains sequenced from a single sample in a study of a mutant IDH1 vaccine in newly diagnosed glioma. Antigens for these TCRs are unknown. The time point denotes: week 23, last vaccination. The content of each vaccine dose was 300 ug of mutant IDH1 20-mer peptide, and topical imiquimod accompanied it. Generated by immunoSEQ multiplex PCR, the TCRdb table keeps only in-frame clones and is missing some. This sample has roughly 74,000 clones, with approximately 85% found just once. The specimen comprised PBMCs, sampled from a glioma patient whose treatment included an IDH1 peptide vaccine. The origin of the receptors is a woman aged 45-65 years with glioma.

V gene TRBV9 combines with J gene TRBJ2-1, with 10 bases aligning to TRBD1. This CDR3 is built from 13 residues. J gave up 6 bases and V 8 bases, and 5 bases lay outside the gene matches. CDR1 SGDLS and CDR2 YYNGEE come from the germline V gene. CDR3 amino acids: CASGTGVRNEQFF. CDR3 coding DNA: TGTGCCAGTGGGACAGGGGTCCGCAATGAGCAGTTCTTC.

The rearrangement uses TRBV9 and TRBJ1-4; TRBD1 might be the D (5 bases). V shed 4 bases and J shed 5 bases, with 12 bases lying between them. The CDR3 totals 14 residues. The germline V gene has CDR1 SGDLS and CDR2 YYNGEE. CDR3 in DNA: TGTGCCAGCAGCCACGGGACGGCCAATGAAAAACTGTTTTTT. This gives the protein CASSHGTANEKLFF.

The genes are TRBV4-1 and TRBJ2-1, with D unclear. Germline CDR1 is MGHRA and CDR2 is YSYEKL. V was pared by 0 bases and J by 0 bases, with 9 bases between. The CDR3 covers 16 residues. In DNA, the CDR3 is TGCGCCAGCAGCCAAGATGACCCGAGCTCCTACAATGAGCAGTTCTTC. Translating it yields CASSQDDPSSYNEQFF.

CDR3 in DNA: TGTGCCAGCAGTTTATATCGGGGGGCCAAAAACATTCAGTACTTC. Its translation: CASSLYRGAKNIQYF. V gene TRBV27 combines with J gene TRBJ2-4; D may be TRBD2 (6 bases). Per germline, CDR1 MNHEY and CDR2 SMNVEV (reference sequence). V gave up 1 base and J gave up 1 base, with 8 bases separating them. This CDR3 contains 15 residues.

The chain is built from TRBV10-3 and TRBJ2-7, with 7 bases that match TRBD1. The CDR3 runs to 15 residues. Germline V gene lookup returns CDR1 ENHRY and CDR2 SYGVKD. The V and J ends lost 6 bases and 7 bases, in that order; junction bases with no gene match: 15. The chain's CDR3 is CAISRDGQATQEQYF. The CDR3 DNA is TGTGCCATCAGCCGAGACGGACAGGCCACTCAGGAGCAGTACTTC.

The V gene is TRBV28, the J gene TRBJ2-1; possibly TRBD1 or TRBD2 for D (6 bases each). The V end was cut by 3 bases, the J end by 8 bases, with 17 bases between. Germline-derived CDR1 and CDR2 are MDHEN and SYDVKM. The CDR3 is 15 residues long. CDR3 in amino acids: CASSFGGGLNYEQFF. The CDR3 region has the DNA TGTGCCAGCAGTTTTGGAGGGGGTCTCAATTATGAGCAGTTCTTC. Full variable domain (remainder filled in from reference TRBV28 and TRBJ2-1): DVKVTQSSRYLVKRTGEKVFLECVQDMDHENMFWYRQDPGLGLRLIYFSYDVKMKEKGDIPEGYSVSREKKERFSLILESASTNQTSMYLCASSFGGGLNYEQFFGPGTRLTVL.

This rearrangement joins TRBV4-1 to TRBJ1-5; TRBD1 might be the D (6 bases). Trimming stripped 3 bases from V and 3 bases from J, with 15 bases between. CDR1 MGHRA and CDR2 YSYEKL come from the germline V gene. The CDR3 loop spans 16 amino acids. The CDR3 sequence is CASSHLGQRSNQPQHF. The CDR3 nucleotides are TGCGCCAGCAGCCACCTCGGACAGCGATCCAATCAGCCCCAGCATTTT.

The CDR3 DNA reads as TGTGCCAGCTCACCACCGACTACAGCCTACGAGCAGTACTTC. Protein sequence: CASSPPTTAYEQYF. J is TRBJ2-7 and V is TRBV18; maybe TRBD2 (5 bases). Looked up from germline, CDR1 is KGHSH and CDR2 is LQKENI. V was shortened by 0 bases and J by 2 bases, with 8 bases between the two germline ends. The CDR3 is 14 amino acids.

In nucleotides, the CDR3 is TGTGCCATCAGTGAGTCGGGATCAGCACCCCTCCACTTT. This translates into CAISESGSAPLHF. The J gene is TRBJ1-6, the V gene TRBV10-3, with D hard to call. There are 13 residues in the CDR3. Germline CDR1 is ENHRY and CDR2 is SYGVKD. V was shortened by 0 bases and J by 11 bases, with 8 bases between the two germline ends.

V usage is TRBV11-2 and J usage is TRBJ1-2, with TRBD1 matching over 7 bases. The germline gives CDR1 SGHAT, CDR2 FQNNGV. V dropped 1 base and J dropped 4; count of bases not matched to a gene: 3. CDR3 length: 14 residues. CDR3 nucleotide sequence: TGTGCCAGCAGCTTAGGGGCAGGGGGCTATGGCTACACCTTC. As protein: CASSLGAGGYGYTF.

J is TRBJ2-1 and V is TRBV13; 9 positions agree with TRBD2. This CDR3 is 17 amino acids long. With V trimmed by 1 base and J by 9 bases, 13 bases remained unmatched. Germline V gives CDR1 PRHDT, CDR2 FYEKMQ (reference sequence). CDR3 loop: CASSLAPVLAGRGEQFF. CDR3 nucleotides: TGTGCCAGCAGCTTAGCCCCGGTCCTAGCGGGGAGGGGTGAGCAGTTCTTC.

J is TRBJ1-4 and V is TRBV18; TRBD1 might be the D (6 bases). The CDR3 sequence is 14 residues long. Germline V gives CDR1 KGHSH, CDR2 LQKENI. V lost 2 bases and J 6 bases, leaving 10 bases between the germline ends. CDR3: CASSPGTWDEKLFF. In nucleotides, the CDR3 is TGTGCCAGCTCACCAGGGACATGGGATGAAAAACTGTTTTTT.

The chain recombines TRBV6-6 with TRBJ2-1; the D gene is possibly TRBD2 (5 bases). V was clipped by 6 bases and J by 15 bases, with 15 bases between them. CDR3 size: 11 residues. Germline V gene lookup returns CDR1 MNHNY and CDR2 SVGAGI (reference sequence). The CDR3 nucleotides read TGTGCCAGCAGACTAGAGGCGAAACCGTTCTTC. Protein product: CASRLEAKPFF.

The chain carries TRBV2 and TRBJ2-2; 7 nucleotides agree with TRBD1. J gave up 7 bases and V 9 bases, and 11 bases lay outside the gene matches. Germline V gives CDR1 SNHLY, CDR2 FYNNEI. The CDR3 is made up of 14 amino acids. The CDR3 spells CARTRDRGNGELFF. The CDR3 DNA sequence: TGTGCCAGAACCCGGGACAGAGGAAACGGGGAGCTGTTTTTT. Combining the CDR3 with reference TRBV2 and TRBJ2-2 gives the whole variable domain EPEVTQTPSHQVTQMGQEVILRCVPISNHLYFYWYRQILGQKVEFLVSFYNNEISEKSEIFDDQFSVERPDGSNFTLKIRSTKLEDSAMYFCARTRDRGNGELFFGEGSRLTVL.

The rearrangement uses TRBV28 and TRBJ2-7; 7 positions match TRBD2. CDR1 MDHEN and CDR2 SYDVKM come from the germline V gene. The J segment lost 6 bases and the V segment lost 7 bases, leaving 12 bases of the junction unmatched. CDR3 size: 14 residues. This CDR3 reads CASIQGGRVGEQYF. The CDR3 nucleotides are TGTGCCAGCATCCAGGGAGGGAGAGTAGGCGAGCAGTACTTC.

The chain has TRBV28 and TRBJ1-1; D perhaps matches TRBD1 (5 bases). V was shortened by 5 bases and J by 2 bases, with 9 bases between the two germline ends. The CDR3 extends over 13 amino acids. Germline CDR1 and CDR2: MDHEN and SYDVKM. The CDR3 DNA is TGTGCCAGCAGTGGGGCAGAAAACACTGAAGCTTTCTTT. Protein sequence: CASSGAENTEAFF.

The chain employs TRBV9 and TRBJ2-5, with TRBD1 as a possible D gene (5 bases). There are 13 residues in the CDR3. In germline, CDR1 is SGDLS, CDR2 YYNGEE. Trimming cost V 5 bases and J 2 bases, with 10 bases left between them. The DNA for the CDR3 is TGTGCCAGCAGTTTAAGGGGACAAGAGACCCAGTACTTC. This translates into CASSLRGQETQYF.

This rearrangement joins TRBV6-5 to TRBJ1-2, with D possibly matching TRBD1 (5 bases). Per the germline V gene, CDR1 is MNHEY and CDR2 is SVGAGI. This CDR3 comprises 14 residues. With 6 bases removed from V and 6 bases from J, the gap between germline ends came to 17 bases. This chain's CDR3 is CASRKTGSYDGYTF. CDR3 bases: TGTGCCAGCAGGAAAACAGGTTCTTACGATGGCTACACCTTC.

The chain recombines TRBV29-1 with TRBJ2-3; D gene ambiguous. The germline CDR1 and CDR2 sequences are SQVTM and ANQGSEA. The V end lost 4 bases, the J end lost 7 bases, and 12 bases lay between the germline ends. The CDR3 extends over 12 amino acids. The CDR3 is CSVGPDGYTQYF. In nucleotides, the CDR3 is TGCAGCGTTGGGCCAGACGGATATACGCAGTATTTT.

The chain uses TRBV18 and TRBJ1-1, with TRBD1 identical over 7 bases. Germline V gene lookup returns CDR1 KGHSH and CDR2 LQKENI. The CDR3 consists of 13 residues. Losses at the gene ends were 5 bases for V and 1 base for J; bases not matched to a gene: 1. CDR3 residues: CASSGTENTEAFF. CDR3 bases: TGTGCCAGCTCAGGGACAGAGAACACTGAAGCTTTCTTT.